This T cell receptor (beta chain) was sequenced in a study of cytomegalovirus exposure and HLA in healthy donors. Study overall: The use of the same platform for the approximately 130 validation repertoires and the roughly 700 first-cohort repertoires was reported by a later analysis.

Only in-frame clones appear in the TCRdb table, and some are missing; sequencing was by immunoSEQ multiplex PCR. The sample contains 250,000 to 400,000 clones, approximately 91% of which appear only once. Study-level findings and limits: Most TCR sequences were uncommon, yet certain public TCRs appeared in many donors. In vitro data verified a few CMV-associated chains as specific for CMV antigens.

Trimming left V 4 bases short and J 8 bases short, with 14 bases between. The germline V gene has CDR1 LNHDA and CDR2 SQIVND (reference sequence). The CDR3 is made up of 13 amino acids. Remarks on this clone: Antigen specificity is unknown.

Separate from the 666-subject first cohort was the approximately 120-subject validation cohort, to which the donors belonged. The specimen was PBMCs. This TCR was recovered from a man aged 25-40 years in good health and CMV-seronegative. This chain links TRBV19 with TRBJ1-1; D is undetermined. This chain's CDR3 is CASSSGGELEAFF. CDR3 sequence (DNA): TGTGCCAGTAGTAGCGGTGGGGAGCTAGAAGCTTTCTTT.